This T cell receptor beta chain was found in a study of shared clonotypes between healthy human individuals. Looking at the study overall: Researchers assigned three CD4 naive, three CD4 memory, two CD8 naive and one CD8 memory plate to each donor. Regarding the study as a whole: Sampling involved blood alone; tissue repertoires likely differ. Incomplete sequencing of sorted subsets was indicated by rarefaction despite large depth.

In this sample, this clone turned up many times. As yet, its antigen is unknown. The CDR3 totals 15 residues. Trimming took 0 bases from V and 1 from J, leaving 9 bases between them. Germline V gene sequence: CDR1 LGHNA, CDR2 YSLEER. About 30,000 T cell genomes (approximately 180 ng DNA) went into each sorted-subset replicate. Method: immunoSEQ multiplex PCR; TCRdb's copy keeps in-frame clones and lacks some. The table lists some 700,000 clones, roughly 91% of them singletons. The sequencing input was memory CD8+ T cells from PBMCs. Documented subset: CD45RO+ cells pooled with CCR7-negative TemRA cells. This TCR came from a man aged 18 to 30 in good health. Some clones in this sample may be carry-over from other donors' samples. This chain links TRBV4-3 with TRBJ1-1, with D hard to call. CDR3 sequence (DNA): TGCGCCAGCAGCCAAGATTCGGCAGGGAACACTGAAGCTTTCTTT. This gives the protein CASSQDSAGNTEAFF.